The text below deals with one T cell receptor beta chain. What it binds is not known. V lost 1 base, J lost 7 bases, and 16 bases lay in between. This CDR3 is built from 15 residues. CDR1 SGHTA and CDR2 FQGNSA come from the germline V gene. The data originate from a study of Tregs in tolerant kidney transplant recipients. Study in general: Related graft donors supplied nonmyeloablative bone marrow transplants, and mixed chimerism was transient. Sorting of CD4+CD25+CD127- cells followed 3-day belatacept mixed lymphocyte reactions, sometimes with roughly 5-day graft donor restimulation.

The assay was immunoSEQ multiplex PCR, and TCRdb's table has in-frame clones only and misses some. The sample lists roughly 10,000 clones; about 90% were seen once. The rearrangement joins TRBV7-2 to TRBJ1-1; possible D gene TRBD1, 6 bases. The clonotype was recovered from a human patient who received a combined kidney and bone marrow transplant. This specimen was Tregs from blood cultured with allogeneic cells, taken before the transplant. The CDR3 protein is CASSLVPGVALEAFF. CDR3 in DNA: TGTGCCAGCAGCTTAGTTCCAGGGGTAGCCCTTGAAGCTTTCTTT.